The entry that follows covers one T cell receptor (beta chain) sequence. What it binds is not known. The data derive from a study of T cells in localized non-small cell lung cancer. Study results and limitations: When the top 100 tumor clones were examined, a median 57 of them also appeared in the adjacent lung, which was paired and uninvolved. Tumor trailed uninvolved adjacent lung in T cell clonality, which peaked there. Among blood samples, higher T cell density accompanied longer overall survival.

The method was immunoSEQ multiplex PCR; TCRdb's version includes in-frame clones alone and lacks a portion of them. The sample has 33,000 or so clones; over 75% are singletons. The V gene's germline CDR1 is SNHLY and CDR2 FYNNEI. This CDR3 is built from 16 residues. The ends were cut back, 3 bases at V and 0 bases at J, with 13 bases in the middle. V gene TRBV2 combines with J gene TRBJ2-3, with a possible D match to TRBD2 (7 bases). This receptor was obtained from a male donor older than 55 with stage III squamous cell lung carcinoma. The specimen comprised peripheral blood, sampled before any cancer treatment. CDR3 bases: TGTGCCAGCAGTGATCCGGGGGGCCCCAGCACAGATACGCAGTATTTT. Translating gives CASSDPGGPSTDTQYF.